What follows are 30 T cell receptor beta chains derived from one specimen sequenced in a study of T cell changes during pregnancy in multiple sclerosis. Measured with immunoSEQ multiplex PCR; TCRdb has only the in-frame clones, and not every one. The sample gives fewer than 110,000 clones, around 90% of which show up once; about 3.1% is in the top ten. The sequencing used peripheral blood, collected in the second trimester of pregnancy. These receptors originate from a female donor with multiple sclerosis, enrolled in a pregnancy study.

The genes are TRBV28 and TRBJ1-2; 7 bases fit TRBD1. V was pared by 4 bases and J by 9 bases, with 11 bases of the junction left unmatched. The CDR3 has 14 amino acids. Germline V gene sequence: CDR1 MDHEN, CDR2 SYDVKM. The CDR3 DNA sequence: TGTGCCAGCAGTTCCCTCGAAACAGGGGTTCGCTACACCTTC. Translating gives CASSSLETGVRYTF.

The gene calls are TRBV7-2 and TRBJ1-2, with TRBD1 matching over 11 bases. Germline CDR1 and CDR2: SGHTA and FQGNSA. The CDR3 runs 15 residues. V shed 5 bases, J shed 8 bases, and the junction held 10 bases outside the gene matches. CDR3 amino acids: CASSRDGTGGKGYTF. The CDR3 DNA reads TGTGCCAGCAGCCGCGACGGGACAGGGGGTAAGGGCTACACCTTC.

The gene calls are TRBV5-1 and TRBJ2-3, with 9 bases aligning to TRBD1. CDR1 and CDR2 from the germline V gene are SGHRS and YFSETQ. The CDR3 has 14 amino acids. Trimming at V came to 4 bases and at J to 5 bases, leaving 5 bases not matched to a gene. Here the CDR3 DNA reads TGCGCCAGCAGCGTACAGGGGGCGGGAGATACGCAGTATTTT. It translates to CASSVQGAGDTQYF. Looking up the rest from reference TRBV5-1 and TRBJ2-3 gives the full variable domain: KAGVTQTPRYLIKTRGQQVTLSCSPISGHRSVSWYQQTPGQGLQFLFEYFSETQRNKGNFPGRFSGRQFSNSRSEMNVSTLELGDSALYLCASSVQGAGDTQYFGPGTRLTVL.

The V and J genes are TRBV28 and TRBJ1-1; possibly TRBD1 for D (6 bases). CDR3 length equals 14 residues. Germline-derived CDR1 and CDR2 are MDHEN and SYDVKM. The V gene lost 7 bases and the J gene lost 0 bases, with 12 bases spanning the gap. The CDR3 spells CASTLGALNTEAFF. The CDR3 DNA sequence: TGTGCCAGCACCTTGGGGGCACTGAACACTGAAGCTTTCTTT.

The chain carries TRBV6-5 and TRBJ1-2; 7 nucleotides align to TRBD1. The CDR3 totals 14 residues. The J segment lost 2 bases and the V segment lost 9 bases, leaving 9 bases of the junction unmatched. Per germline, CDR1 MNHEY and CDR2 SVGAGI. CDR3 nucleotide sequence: TGTGCCAGTACACAACAAGGGGGCAACTATGGCTACACCTTC. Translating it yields CASTQQGGNYGYTF.

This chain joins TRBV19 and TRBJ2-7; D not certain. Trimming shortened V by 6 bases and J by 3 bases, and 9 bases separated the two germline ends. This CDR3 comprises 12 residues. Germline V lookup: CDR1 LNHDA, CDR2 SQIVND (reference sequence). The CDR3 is CASSPSLYEQYF. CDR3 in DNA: TGTGCCAGTAGCCCCTCTCTCTACGAGCAGTACTTC. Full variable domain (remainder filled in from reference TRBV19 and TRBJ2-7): DGGITQSPKYLFRKEGQNVTLSCEQNLNHDAMYWYRQDPGQGLRLIYYSQIVNDFQKGDIAEGYSVSREKKESFPLTVTSAQKNPTAFYLCASSPSLYEQYFGPGTRLTVT.

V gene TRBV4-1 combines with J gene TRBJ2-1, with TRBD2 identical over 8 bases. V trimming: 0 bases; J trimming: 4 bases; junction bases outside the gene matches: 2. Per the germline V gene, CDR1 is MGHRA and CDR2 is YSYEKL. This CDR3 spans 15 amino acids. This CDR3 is CASSQESGRYNEQFF. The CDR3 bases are TGCGCCAGCAGCCAAGAAAGCGGGAGATACAATGAGCAGTTCTTC.

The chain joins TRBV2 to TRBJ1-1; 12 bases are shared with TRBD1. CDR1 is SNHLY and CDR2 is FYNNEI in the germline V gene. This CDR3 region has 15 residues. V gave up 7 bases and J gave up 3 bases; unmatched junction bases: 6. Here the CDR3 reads CASTGTGGEYTEAFF. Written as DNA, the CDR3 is TGTGCCAGCACCGGGACAGGGGGCGAATACACTGAAGCTTTCTTT.

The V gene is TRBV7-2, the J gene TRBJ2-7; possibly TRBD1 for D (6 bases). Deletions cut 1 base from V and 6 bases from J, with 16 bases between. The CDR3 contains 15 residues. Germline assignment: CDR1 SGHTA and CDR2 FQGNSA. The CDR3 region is CASSLGGYLGGEQYF. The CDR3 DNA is TGTGCCAGCAGCTTAGGCGGATATTTAGGGGGCGAGCAGTACTTC.

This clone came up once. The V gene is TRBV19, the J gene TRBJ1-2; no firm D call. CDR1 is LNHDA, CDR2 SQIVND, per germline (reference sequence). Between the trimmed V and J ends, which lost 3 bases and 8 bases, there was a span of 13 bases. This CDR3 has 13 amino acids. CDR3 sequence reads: CASSIGTVIGYTF. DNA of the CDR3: TGTGCCAGTAGTATCGGAACAGTAATCGGCTACACCTTC.

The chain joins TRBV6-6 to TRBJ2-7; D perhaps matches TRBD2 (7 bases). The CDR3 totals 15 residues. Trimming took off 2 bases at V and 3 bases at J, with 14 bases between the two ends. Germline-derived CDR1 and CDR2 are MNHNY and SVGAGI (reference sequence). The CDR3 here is CASSYGGASYYEQYF. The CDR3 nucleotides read TGTGCCAGCAGTTACGGGGGGGCTAGTTACTACGAGCAGTACTTC.

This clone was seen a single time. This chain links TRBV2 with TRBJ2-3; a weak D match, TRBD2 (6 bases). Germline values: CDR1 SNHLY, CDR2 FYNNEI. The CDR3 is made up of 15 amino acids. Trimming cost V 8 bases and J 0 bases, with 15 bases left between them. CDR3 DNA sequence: TGTGCCAGCCCGGGACTTCTTCCTAGCACAGATACGCAGTATTTT. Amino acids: CASPGLLPSTDTQYF.

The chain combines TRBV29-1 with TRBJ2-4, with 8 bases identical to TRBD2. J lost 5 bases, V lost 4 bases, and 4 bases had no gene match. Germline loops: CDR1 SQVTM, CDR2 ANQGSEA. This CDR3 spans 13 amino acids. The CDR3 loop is CSVALAGQNIQYF. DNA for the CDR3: TGCAGCGTTGCGCTAGCGGGCCAAAACATTCAGTACTTC.

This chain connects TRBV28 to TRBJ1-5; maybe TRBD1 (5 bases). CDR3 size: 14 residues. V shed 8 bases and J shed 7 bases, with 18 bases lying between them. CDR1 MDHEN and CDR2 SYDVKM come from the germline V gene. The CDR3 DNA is TGTGCCAGCGATGACAGATCCGAACCCCAGCCCCAGCATTTT. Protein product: CASDDRSEPQPQHF. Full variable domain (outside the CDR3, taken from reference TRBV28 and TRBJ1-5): DVKVTQSSRYLVKRTGEKVFLECVQDMDHENMFWYRQDPGLGLRLIYFSYDVKMKEKGDIPEGYSVSREKKERFSLILESASTNQTSMYLCASDDRSEPQPQHFGDGTRLSIL.

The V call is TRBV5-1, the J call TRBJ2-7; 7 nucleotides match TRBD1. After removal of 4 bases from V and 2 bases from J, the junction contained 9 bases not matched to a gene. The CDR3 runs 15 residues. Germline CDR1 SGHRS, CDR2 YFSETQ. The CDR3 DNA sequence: TGCGCCAGCAGCCCGCAGTGGACAGGCACCTACGAGCAGTACTTC. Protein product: CASSPQWTGTYEQYF.

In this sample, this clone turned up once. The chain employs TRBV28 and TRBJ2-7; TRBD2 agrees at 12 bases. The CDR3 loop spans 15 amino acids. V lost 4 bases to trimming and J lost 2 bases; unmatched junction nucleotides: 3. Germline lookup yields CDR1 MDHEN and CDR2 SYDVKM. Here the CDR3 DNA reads TGTGCCAGCAGTTCACTAGCGGGGGGAACCTACGAGCAGTACTTC. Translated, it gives CASSSLAGGTYEQYF.

DNA for the CDR3: TGTGCCAGCAGCCAACTCTCACCTCGCGGGAGGGCCGGCGGGGAGCTGTTTTTT. It yields the protein CASSQLSPRGRAGGELFF. This rearrangement joins TRBV7-2 to TRBJ2-2; TRBD2 matches at 9 bases. This CDR3 is built from 18 residues. Germline V lookup: CDR1 SGHTA, CDR2 FQGNSA. The trim removed 5 bases at V and 7 bases at J, leaving 17 bases unmatched. Full variable domain (outside the CDR3, taken from reference TRBV7-2 and TRBJ2-2): GAGVSQSPSNKVTEKGKDVELRCDPISGHTALYWYRQSLGQGLEFLIYFQGNSAPDKSGLPSDRFSAERTGGSVSTLTIQRTQQEDSAVYLCASSQLSPRGRAGGELFFGEGSRLTVL.

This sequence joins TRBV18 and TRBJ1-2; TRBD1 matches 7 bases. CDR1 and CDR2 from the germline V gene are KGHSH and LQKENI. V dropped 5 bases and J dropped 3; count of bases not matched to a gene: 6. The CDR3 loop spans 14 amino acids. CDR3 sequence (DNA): TGTGCCAGCTCAGTAAAAACAGGGGACTATGGCTACACCTTC. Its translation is CASSVKTGDYGYTF.

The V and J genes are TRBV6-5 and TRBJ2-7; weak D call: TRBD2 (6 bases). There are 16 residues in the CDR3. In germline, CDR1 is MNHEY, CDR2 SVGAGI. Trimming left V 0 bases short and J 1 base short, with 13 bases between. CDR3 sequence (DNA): TGTGCCAGCAGTTACTCTTACTTCGGGACTTCCTACGAGCAGTACTTC. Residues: CASSYSYFGTSYEQYF.

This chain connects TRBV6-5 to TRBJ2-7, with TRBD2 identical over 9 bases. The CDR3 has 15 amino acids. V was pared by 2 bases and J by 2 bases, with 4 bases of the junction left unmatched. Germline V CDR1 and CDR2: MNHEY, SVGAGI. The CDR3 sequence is CASSYTGTSTYEQYF. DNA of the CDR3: TGTGCCAGCAGTTACACCGGGACTAGCACCTACGAGCAGTACTTC.

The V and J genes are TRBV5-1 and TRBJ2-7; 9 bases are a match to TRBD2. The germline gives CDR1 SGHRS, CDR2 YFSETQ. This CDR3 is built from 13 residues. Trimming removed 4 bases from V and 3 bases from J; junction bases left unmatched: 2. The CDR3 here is CASSPSGDYEQYF. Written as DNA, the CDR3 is TGCGCCAGCAGCCCTAGCGGGGACTACGAGCAGTACTTC.

This CDR3 reads CAIHPTASIMNTGELFF. The DNA for the CDR3 is TGTGCCATACACCCGACAGCTTCAATAATGAACACCGGGGAGCTGTTTTTT. V usage is TRBV2 and J usage is TRBJ2-2; TRBD1 is a possible D gene (5 bases). The CDR3 consists of 17 residues. Trimming took off 10 bases at V and 1 base at J, with 22 bases between the two ends. CDR1 is SNHLY, CDR2 FYNNEI, per germline.

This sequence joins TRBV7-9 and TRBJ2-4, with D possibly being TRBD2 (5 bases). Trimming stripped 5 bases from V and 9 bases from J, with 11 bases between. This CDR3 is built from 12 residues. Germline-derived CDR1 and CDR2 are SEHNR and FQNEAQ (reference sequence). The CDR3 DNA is TGTGCCAGCAGCCCGGACGGAGGCATTCAGTACTTC. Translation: CASSPDGGIQYF. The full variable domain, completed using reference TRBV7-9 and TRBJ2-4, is DTGVSQNPRHKITKRGQNVTFRCDPISEHNRLYWYRQTLGQGPEFLTYFQNEAQLEKSRLLSDRFSAERPKGSFSTLEIQRTEQGDSAMYLCASSPDGGIQYFGAGTRLSVL.

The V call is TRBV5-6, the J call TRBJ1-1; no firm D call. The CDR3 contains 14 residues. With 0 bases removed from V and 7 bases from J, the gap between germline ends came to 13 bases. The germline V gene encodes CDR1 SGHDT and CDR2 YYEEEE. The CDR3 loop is CASSLVEYKDEAFF. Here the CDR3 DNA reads TGTGCCAGCAGCTTGGTAGAGTATAAAGATGAAGCTTTCTTT.

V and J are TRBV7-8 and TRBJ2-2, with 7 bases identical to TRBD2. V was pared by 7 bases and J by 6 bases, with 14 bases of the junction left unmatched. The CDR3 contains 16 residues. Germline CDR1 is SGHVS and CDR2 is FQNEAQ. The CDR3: CASNSPRGSWSGELFF. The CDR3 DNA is TGTGCCAGCAACTCACCGCGGGGGAGTTGGTCCGGGGAGCTGTTTTTT.

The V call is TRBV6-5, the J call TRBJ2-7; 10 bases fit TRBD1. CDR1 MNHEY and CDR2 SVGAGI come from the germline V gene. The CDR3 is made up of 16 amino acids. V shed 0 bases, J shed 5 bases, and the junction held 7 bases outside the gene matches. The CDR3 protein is CASSYSTGTGVNEQYF. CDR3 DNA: TGTGCCAGCAGTTACTCGACCGGGACAGGGGTCAACGAGCAGTACTTC.

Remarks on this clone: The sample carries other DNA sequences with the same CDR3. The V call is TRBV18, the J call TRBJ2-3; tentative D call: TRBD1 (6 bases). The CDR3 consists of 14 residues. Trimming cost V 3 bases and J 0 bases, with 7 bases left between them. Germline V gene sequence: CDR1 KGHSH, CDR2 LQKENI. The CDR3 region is CASSPGASTDTQYF. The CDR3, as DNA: TGTGCCAGCTCACCGGGGGCTAGCACAGATACGCAGTATTTT.

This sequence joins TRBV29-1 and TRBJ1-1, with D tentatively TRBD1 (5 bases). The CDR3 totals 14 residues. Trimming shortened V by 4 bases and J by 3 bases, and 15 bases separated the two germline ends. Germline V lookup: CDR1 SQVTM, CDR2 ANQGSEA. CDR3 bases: TGCAGCGTTGCCCGTCCCCCGGGGGACACTGAAGCTTTCTTT. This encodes CSVARPPGDTEAFF.

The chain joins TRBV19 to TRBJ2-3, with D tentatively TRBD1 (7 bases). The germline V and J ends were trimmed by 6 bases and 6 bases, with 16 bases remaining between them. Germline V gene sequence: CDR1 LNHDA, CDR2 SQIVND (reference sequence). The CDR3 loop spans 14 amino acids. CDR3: CASRRDSQGDTQYF. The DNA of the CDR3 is TGTGCCAGTAGGCGGGACAGCCAAGGGGATACGCAGTATTTT.

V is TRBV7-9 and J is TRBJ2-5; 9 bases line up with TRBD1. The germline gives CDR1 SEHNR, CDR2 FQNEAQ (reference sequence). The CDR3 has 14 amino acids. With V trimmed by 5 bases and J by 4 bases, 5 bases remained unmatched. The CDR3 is CASSVRQGGETQYF. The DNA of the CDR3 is TGTGCCAGCAGCGTAAGACAGGGGGGAGAGACCCAGTACTTC.